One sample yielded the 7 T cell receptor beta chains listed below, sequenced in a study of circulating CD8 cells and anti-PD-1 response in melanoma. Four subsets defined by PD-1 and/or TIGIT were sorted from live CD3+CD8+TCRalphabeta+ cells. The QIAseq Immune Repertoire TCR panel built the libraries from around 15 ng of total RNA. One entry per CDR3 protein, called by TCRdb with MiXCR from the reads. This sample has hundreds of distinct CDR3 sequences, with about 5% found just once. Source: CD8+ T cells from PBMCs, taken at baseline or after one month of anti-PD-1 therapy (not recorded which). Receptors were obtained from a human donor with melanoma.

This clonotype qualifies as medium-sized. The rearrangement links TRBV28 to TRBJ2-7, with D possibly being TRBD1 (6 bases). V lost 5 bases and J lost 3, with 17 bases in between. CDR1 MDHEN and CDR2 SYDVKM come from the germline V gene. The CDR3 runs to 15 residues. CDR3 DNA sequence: TGTGCCAGCAGTCCCCGGGACACTAACAACTACGAGCAGTACTTC. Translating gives CASSPRDTNNYEQYF.

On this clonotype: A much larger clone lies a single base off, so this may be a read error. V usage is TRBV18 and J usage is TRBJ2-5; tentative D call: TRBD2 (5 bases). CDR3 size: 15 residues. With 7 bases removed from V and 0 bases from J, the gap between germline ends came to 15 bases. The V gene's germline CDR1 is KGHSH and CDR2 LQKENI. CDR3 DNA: TGTGCCAGCTTACCCGGGGAACGGTACCAAGAGACCCAGTACTTC. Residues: CASLPGERYQETQYF.

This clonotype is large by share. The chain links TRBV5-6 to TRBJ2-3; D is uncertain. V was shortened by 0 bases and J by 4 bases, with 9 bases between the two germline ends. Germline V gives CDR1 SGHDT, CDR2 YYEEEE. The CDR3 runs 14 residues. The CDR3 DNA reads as TGTGCCAGCAGCTTGGTAGGGAAGGCAGATACGCAGTATTTT. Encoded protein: CASSLVGKADTQYF.

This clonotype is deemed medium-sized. In DNA form, the CDR3 reads TGCAGTGCTAGTGAACTGGGCGGCTACGAGCAGTACTTC. Translated: CSASELGGYEQYF. The J gene is TRBJ2-7, the V gene TRBV20-1; D is undetermined. V lost 3 bases, J lost 3 bases, and 12 bases lay in between. The CDR3 totals 13 residues. Germline V gives CDR1 DFQATT, CDR2 SNEGSKA (reference sequence).

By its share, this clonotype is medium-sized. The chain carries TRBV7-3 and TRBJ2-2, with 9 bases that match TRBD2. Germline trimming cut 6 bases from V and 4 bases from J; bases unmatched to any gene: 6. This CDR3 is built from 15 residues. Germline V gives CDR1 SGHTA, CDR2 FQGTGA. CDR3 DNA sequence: TGTGCCAGCAGTTCCTTAGCGGGGGCCACCGGGGAGCTGTTTTTT. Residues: CASSSLAGATGELFF.

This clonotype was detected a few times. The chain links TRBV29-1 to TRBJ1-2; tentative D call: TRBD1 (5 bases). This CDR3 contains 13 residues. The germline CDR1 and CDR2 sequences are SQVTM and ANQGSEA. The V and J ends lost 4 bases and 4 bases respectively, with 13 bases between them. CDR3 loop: CSVAGQGPYGYTF. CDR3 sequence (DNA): TGCAGCGTTGCGGGCCAGGGCCCCTATGGCTACACCTTC.

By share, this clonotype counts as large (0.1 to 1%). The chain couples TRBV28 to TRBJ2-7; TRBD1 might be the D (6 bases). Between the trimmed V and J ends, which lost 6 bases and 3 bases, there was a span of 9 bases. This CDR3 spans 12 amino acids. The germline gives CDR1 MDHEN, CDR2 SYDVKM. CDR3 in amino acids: CASRPTGYEQYF. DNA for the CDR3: TGTGCCAGCAGGCCGACAGGCTACGAGCAGTACTTC.